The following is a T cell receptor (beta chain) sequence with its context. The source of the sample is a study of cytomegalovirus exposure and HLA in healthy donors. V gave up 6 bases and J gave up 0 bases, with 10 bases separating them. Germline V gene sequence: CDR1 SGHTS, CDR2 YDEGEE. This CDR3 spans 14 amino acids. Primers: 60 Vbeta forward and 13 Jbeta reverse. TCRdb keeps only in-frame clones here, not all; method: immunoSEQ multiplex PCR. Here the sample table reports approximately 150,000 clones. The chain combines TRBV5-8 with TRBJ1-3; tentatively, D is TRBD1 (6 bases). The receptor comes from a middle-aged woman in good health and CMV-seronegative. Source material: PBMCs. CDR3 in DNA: TGTGCCAGCACCAGGGGATCCTCTGGAAACACCATATATTTT. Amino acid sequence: CASTRGSSGNTIYF.